This T cell receptor beta chain was identified during a study of T cell responses to AZD1222 COVID-19 vaccine. Study in general: The study pooled second doses at about 4 or about 12 weeks. Whole-study results and caveats: Baseline antibody screening turned up just five to seven seropositive AZD1222 recipients. Donors were chiefly white British, with a greater number of females, and clonal diversity was perhaps underestimated. Every sample of the repertoires postdated the peak T cell response.

This CDR3 is built from 12 residues. CDR1 is SGHTS, CDR2 YDEGEE, per germline. V shed 1 base and J shed 4 bases, with 6 bases lying between them. Remarks on this clone: What it binds is not known.

This table comes from immunoSEQ multiplex PCR, and its TCRdb copy is limited to in-frame clones, with some not included. The sample lists about 140,000 clones; roughly 90% were seen once. Sample: peripheral blood, taken on day 0 of AZD1222 vaccination. The chain recombines TRBV5-8 with TRBJ2-7, with unresolved D. The source is an adult in good health. CDR3 amino acids: CASSLTGYEQYF. The DNA for the CDR3 is TGTGCCAGCAGCTTGACCGGGTACGAGCAGTACTTC.